The T cell receptor beta chain under discussion was sequenced for a study of blood T cell repertoires in COVID-19. The CDR3 length is 13 residues. Germline V lookup: CDR1 SQVTM, CDR2 ANQGSEA. V trimming: 6 bases; J trimming: 6 bases; junction bases outside the gene matches: 6. As handled by the study authors: The authors estimated nucleated cell counts from reference gene primer amplification. Using immunoSEQ multiplex PCR, the repertoire was profiled, and TCRdb retains in-frame clones only, with some absent. The DNA was the basis for D and trimming; V, J and clone size are from that table. The sample carries 150,000 to 200,000 clones, 84% recorded once.

The rearrangement uses TRBV29-1 and TRBJ1-5, with 9 nucleotides matching TRBD1. The receptor comes from a man over 45 who had recovered from COVID-19. Input material: PBMCs or T cells enriched from blood (not recorded which). The CDR3 DNA reads as TGCAGCGTCGCCGGGACAGGGTTTCAGCCCCAGCATTTT. This gives the protein CSVAGTGFQPQHF.